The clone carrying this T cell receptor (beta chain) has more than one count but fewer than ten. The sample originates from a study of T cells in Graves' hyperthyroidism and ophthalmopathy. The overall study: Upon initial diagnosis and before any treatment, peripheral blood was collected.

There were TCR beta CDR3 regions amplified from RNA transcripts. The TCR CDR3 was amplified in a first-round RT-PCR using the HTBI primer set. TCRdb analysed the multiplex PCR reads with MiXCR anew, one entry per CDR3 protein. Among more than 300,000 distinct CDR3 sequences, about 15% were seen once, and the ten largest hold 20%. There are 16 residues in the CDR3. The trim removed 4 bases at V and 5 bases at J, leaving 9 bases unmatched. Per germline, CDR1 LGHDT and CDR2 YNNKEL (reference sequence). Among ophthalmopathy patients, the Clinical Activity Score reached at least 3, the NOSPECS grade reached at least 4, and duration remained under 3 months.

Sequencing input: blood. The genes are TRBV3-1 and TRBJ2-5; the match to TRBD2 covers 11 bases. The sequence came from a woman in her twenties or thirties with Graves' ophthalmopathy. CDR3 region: CASSRTLAGGGETQYF. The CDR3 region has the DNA TGTGCCAGCAGCCGGACTCTAGCGGGAGGCGGGGAGACCCAGTACTTC.